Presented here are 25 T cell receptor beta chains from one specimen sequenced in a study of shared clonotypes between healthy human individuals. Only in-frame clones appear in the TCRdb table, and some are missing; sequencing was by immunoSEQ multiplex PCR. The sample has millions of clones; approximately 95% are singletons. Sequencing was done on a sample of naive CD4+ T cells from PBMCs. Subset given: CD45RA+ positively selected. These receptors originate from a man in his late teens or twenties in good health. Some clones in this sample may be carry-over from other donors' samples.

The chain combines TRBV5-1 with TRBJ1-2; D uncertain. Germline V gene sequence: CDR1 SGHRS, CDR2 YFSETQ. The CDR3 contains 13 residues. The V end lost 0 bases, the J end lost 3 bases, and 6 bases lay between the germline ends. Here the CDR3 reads CASSLDTYYGYTF. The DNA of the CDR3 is TGCGCCAGCAGCTTGGACACCTACTATGGCTACACCTTC.

The CDR3 region is CASSVGSGVGELFF. The DNA of the CDR3 is TGTGCCAGCAGCGTAGGAAGTGGGGTCGGGGAGCTGTTTTTT. The chain has TRBV9 and TRBJ2-2; D uncertain. V lost 0 bases and J 7 bases, leaving 10 bases between the germline ends. The CDR3 is made up of 14 amino acids. CDR1 and CDR2 from the germline V gene are SGDLS and YYNGEE. The full variable domain, with the rest looked up from reference TRBV9 and TRBJ2-2, is DSGVTQTPKHLITATGQRVTLRCSPRSGDLSVYWYQQSLDQGLQFLIQYYNGEERAKGNILERFSAQQFPDLHSELNLSSLELGDSALYFCASSVGSGVGELFFGEGSRLTVL.

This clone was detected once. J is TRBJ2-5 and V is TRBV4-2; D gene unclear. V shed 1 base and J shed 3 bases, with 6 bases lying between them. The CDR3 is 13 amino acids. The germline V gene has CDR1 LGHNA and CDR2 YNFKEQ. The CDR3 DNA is TGTGCCAGCAGCCAAGGGACGGAAGAGACCCAGTACTTC. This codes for CASSQGTEETQYF.

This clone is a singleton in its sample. CDR3 amino acids: CASSLGTGGPYEQYF. CDR3 DNA sequence: TGTGCCAGCAGCTTAGGGACAGGGGGCCCCTACGAGCAGTACTTC. V is TRBV11-2 and J is TRBJ2-7, with 11 positions matching TRBD1. With 1 base clipped from V and 2 bases from J, the junction kept 1 base outside the gene matches. This CDR3 contains 15 residues. Looked up from germline, CDR1 is SGHAT and CDR2 is FQNNGV.

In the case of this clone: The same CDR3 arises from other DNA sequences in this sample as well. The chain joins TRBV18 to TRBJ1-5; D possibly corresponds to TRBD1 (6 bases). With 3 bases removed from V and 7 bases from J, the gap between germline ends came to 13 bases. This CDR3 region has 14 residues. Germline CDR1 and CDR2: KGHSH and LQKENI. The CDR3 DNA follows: TGTGCCAGCTCACCCGGGGGCGCCGGACAGCCCCAGCATTTT. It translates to CASSPGGAGQPQHF.

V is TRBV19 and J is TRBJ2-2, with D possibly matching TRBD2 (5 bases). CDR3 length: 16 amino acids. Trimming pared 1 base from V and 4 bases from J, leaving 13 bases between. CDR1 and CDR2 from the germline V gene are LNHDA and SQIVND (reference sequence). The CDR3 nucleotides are TGTGCCAGTAGTATAGTTCTAGCATCTACCACCGGGGAGCTGTTTTTT. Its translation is CASSIVLASTTGELFF.

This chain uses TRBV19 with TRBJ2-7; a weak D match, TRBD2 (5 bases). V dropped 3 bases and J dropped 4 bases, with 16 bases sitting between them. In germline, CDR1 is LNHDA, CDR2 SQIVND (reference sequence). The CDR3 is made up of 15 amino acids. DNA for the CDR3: TGTGCCAGTAGTATTTCTGGCCGGGGAACGTACGAGCAGTACTTC. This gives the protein CASSISGRGTYEQYF.

The CDR3 DNA reads TGTGCCAGCAGCCGTCCAGGATACAATGAGCAGTTCTTC. It specifies CASSRPGYNEQFF. This chain connects TRBV4-2 to TRBJ2-1; D call uncertain. With 4 bases removed from V and 4 bases from J, the gap between germline ends came to 8 bases. The CDR3 extends over 13 amino acids. Looked up from germline, CDR1 is LGHNA and CDR2 is YNFKEQ.

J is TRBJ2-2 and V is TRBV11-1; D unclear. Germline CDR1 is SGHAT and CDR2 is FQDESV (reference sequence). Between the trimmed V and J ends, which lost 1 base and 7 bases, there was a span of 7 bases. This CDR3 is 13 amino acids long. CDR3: CASSLGLSGELFF. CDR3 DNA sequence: TGTGCCAGCAGCTTAGGATTAAGCGGGGAGCTGTTTTTT.

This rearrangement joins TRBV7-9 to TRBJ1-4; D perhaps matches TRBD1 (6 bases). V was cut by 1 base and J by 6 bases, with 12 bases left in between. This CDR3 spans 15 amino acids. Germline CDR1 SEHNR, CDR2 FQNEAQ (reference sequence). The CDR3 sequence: CASSLGRGQDEKLFF. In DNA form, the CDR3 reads TGTGCCAGCAGCTTAGGTCGGGGGCAAGATGAAAAACTGTTTTTT.

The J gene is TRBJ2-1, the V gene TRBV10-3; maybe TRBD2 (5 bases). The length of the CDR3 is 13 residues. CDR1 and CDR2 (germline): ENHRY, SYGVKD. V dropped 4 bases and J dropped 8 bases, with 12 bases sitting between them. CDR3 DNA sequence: TGTGCCATCAGTGTCAATATGGAGGATGAGCAGTTCTTC. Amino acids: CAISVNMEDEQFF.

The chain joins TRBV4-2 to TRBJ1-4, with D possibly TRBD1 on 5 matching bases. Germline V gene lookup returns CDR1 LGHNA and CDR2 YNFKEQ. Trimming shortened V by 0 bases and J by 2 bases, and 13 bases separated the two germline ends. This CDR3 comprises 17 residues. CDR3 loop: CASSQEGGVRTNEKLFF. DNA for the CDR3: TGTGCCAGCAGCCAAGAAGGAGGGGTTCGGACTAATGAAAAACTGTTTTTT.

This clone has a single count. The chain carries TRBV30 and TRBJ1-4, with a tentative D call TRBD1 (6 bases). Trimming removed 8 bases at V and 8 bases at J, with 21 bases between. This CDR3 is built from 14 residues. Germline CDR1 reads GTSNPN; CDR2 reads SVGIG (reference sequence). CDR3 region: CAVGHLGAGEKLFF. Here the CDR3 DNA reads TGTGCCGTGGGCCATTTGGGGGCGGGCGAAAAACTGTTTTTT.

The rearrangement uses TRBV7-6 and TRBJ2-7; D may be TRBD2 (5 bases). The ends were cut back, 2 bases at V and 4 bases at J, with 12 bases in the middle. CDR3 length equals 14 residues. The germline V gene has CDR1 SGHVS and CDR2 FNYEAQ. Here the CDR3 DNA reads TGTGCCAGCAGCTTAAAGGGTAGAGGGTACGAGCAGTACTTC. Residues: CASSLKGRGYEQYF.

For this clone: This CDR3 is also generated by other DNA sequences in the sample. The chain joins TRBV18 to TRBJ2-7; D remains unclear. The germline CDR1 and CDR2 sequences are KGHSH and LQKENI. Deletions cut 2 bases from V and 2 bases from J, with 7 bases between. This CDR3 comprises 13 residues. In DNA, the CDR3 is TGTGCCAGCTCACCAGGTAGCCCCTACGAGCAGTACTTC. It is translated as CASSPGSPYEQYF.

CDR3 region: CANASGGISYNEQFF. The CDR3 DNA reads TGTGCCAATGCTAGCGGGGGGATTTCCTACAATGAGCAGTTCTTC. The chain recombines TRBV6-1 with TRBJ2-1; 11 bases are a match to TRBD2. The length of the CDR3 is 15 residues. Germline assignment: CDR1 MNHNS and CDR2 SASEGT. J was trimmed by 1 base and V by 10 bases; bases with no gene match: 6.

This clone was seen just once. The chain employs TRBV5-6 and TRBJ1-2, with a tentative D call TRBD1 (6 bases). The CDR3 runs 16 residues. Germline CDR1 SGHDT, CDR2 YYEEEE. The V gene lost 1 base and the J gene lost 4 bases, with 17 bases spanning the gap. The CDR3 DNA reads TGTGCCAGCAGCTTGAGAGGGGGGCAGACCTCCTATGGCTACACCTTC. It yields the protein CASSLRGGQTSYGYTF.

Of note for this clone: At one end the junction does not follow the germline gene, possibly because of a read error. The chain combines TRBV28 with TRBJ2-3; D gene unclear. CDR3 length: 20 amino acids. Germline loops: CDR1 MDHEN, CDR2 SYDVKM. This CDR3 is CAGSSPRLPPLSAATDTQYF. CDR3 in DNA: TGTGCCGGCAGTTCCCCACGCCTACCCCCTTTATCCGCAGCCACAGATACGCAGTATTTT. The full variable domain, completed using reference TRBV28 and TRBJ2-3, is DVKVTQSSRYLVKRTGEKVFLECVQDMDHENMFWYRQDPGLGLRLIYFSYDVKMKEKGDIPEGYSVSREKKERFSLILESASTNQTSMYLCAGSSPRLPPLSAATDTQYFGPGTRLTVL.

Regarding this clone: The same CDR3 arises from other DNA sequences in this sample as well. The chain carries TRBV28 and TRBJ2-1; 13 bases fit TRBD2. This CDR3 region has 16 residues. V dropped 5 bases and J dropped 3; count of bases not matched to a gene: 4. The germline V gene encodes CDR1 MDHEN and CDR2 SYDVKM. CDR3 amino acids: CASSELAGGSYNEQFF. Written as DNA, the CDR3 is TGTGCCAGCAGTGAACTAGCGGGAGGGAGCTACAATGAGCAGTTCTTC.

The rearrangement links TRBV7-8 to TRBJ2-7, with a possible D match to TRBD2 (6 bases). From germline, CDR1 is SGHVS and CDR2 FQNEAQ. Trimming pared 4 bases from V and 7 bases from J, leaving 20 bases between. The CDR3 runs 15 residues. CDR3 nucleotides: TGTGCCAGCAGCTCGTTTCGGCGGGATACGGGTGAGCAGTACTTC. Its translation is CASSSFRRDTGEQYF.

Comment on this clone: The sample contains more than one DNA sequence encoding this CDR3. DNA for the CDR3: TGTGCCAGCAGCGTATCTCCCGAAAACACTGAAGCTTTCTTT. Encoded protein: CASSVSPENTEAFF. This chain joins TRBV9 and TRBJ1-1, with D unresolved. The V gene lost 1 base and the J gene lost 2 bases, with 9 bases spanning the gap. The CDR3 consists of 14 residues. Germline V gene lookup returns CDR1 SGDLS and CDR2 YYNGEE.

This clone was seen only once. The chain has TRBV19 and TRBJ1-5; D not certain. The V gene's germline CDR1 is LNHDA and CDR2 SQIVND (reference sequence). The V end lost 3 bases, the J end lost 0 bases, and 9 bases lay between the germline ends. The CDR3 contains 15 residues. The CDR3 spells CASSIGQLSNQPQHF. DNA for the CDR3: TGTGCCAGTAGTATTGGGCAGCTTAGCAATCAGCCCCAGCATTTT.

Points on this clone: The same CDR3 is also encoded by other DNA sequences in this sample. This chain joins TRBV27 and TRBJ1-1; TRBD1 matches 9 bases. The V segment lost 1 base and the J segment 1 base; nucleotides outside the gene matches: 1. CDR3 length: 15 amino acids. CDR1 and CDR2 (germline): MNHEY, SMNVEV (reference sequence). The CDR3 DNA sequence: TGTGCCAGCAGTTTATTGGGACAGGGGAACACTGAAGCTTTCTTT. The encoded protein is CASSLLGQGNTEAFF.

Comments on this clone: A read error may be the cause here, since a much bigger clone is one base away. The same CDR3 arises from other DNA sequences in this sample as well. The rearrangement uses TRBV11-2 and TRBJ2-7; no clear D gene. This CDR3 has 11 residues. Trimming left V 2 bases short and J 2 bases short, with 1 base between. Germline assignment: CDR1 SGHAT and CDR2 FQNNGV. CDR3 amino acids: CASSLTYEQYF. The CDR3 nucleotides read TGTGCCAGCAGCTTAACCTACGAGCAGTACTTC. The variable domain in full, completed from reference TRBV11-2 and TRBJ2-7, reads EAGVAQSPRYKIIEKRQSVAFWCNPISGHATLYWYQQILGQGPKLLIQFQNNGVVDDSQLPKDRFSAERLKGVDSTLKIQPAKLEDSAVYLCASSLTYEQYFGPGTRLTVT.

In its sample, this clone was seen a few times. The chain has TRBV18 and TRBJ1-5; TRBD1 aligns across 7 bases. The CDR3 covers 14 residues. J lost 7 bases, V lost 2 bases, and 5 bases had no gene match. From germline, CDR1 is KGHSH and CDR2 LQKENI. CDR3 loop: CASSPTTGEQPQHF. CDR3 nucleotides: TGTGCCAGCTCACCAACCACAGGGGAACAGCCCCAGCATTTT.